These 15 T cell receptor beta chains were sequenced from one sample in a study of T-cell memory formation after mild COVID-19 (dated by TCRdb to the early 2020s). Preparation of the library involved 5' RACE. Instrument on record: Illumina NovaSeq 6000. The raw public reads went through TCRdb reprocessing: fastp at Q25, MiXCR clone calling, in-frame beta chains kept. Every CDR3 protein is listed once, alongside the most common genes and DNA of its rows. This sample has approximately 440,000 distinct CDR3 sequences in its table, and 20% of those were observed once. Together, the top ten hold approximately 8.1% of the sample. The sequencing sample was made of PBMCs or a T cell subset sorted from them (not recorded which). Receptors originate from an adult woman who had mild COVID-19 (a few samples of this study predate the infection). The sample titles of this study are shuffled in the database, so cell type and time point are left out; the donor was told from shared clones.

This chain uses TRBV11-2 with TRBJ2-7; 10 nucleotides line up with TRBD2. Trimming took 3 bases from V and 2 from J; bases not matched to a gene: 1. The germline V gene has CDR1 SGHAT and CDR2 FQNNGV. The CDR3 covers 14 residues. The CDR3 spells CASSFGTSAYEQYF. CDR3 nucleotide sequence: TGTGCCAGCAGCTTCGGGACTAGCGCCTACGAGCAGTACTTC.

This clonotype was detected once. This rearrangement joins TRBV21-1 to TRBJ1-2; the table assigns TRBD1, which was not confirmed against the DNA. TRBV21-1 is shown as a pseudogene. The CDR3 has 17 residues. The CDR3 region is CASTDHSGTGVHYGYTF. DNA for the CDR3: TGTGCCAGCACTGATCACTCCGGGACAGGGGTCCACTATGGCTACACCTTC.

The J gene is TRBJ1-5, the V gene TRBV10-3; 9 bases are a match to TRBD1. The V segment lost 8 bases and the J segment 0 bases; nucleotides outside the gene matches: 11. This CDR3 comprises 17 residues. Germline V gene data show CDR1 as ENHRY and CDR2 as SYGVKD. Here the CDR3 DNA reads TGTGCCATCGGGGAGGGAACAGGGGGCATTAGCAATCAGCCCCAGCATTTT. Translating it yields CAIGEGTGGISNQPQHF.

This clonotype has just a few counts. The chain is built from TRBV18 and TRBJ1-1; D is possibly TRBD1 (5 bases). Trimming took off 4 bases at V and 0 bases at J, with 9 bases between the two ends. Germline lookup yields CDR1 KGHSH and CDR2 LQKENI. The CDR3 has 14 residues. The CDR3 sequence is CASSQGLVNTEAFF. The DNA of the CDR3 is TGTGCCAGCTCACAGGGGTTGGTGAACACTGAAGCTTTCTTT.

The CDR3 spells CASSSDGSSYNEQFF. The CDR3 nucleotides read TGCGCCAGCAGCTCAGATGGGAGCTCCTACAATGAGCAGTTCTTC. The chain combines TRBV5-1 with TRBJ2-1, with a tentative D call TRBD2 (5 bases). V dropped 3 bases and J dropped 0 bases, with 10 bases sitting between them. The V gene's germline CDR1 is SGHRS and CDR2 YFSETQ. The CDR3 contains 15 residues.

This clonotype was counted a few times. The chain joins TRBV5-1 to TRBJ2-7, with D possibly TRBD1 on 6 matching bases. The CDR3 runs to 13 residues. V was clipped by 0 bases and J by 6 bases, with 10 bases between them. CDR1 and CDR2 (germline): SGHRS, YFSETQ. CDR3 sequence reads: CASSLDTGSEQYF. CDR3 sequence (DNA): TGCGCCAGCAGCTTGGACACAGGGAGCGAGCAGTACTTC.

The V call is TRBV6-5, the J call TRBJ2-6; D is uncertain. The CDR3 spans 17 residues. V was shortened by 8 bases and J by 4 bases, with 21 bases between the two germline ends. Germline CDR1 reads MNHEY; CDR2 reads SVGAGI. As DNA, the CDR3 is TGTGCCAGCGGAGACAACGACCACTCAGGCGGGGCCAACGTCCTGACTTTC. Its protein is CASGDNDHSGGANVLTF.

In this sample, this clonotype turned up a few times. As DNA, the CDR3 is TGCAGCGTGGCGGGGCAAGTAGAGACCCAGTACTTC. It is translated as CSVAGQVETQYF. The chain is built from TRBV29-1 and TRBJ2-5, with D possibly being TRBD2 (6 bases). In germline, CDR1 is SQVTM, CDR2 ANQGSEA. The CDR3 length is 12 residues. Trimming took 6 bases from V and 4 from J, leaving 12 bases between them.

This clonotype has only a few counts. The chain combines TRBV5-1 with TRBJ2-7, with 7 bases identical to TRBD2. Germline V lookup: CDR1 SGHRS, CDR2 YFSETQ. The CDR3 contains 12 residues. V lost 4 bases and J lost 6; bases outside the gene matches: 4. The CDR3 region is CASSHGTIEQYF. The CDR3 nucleotides read TGCGCCAGCAGCCACGGGACTATCGAGCAGTACTTC.

This chain connects TRBV20-1 to TRBJ1-3; 7 nucleotides agree with TRBD1. The J segment lost 7 bases and the V segment lost 0 bases, leaving 12 bases of the junction unmatched. Germline CDR1 is DFQATT and CDR2 is SNEGSKA (reference sequence). The CDR3 is 16 residues long. In DNA, the CDR3 is TGCAGTGCTAGAGATTCCGAGGGGGCTTCCTTGAACACCATATATTTT. It specifies CSARDSEGASLNTIYF.

The chain has TRBV19 and TRBJ1-1; D is possibly TRBD1 (5 bases). The CDR3 is made up of 14 amino acids. From germline, CDR1 is LNHDA and CDR2 SQIVND (reference sequence). V lost 3 bases and J lost 1, with 9 bases in between. Here the CDR3 reads CASSIEGTNTEAFF. In DNA, the CDR3 is TGTGCCAGTAGTATTGAGGGGACGAACACTGAAGCTTTCTTT.

The chain has TRBV9 and TRBJ2-3; weak D call: TRBD2 (6 bases). The germline V gene has CDR1 SGDLS and CDR2 YYNGEE. V lost 2 bases to trimming and J lost 2 bases, with 12 bases between them. The CDR3 extends over 15 amino acids. The CDR3 DNA follows: TGTGCCAGCAGCGTTACTAGCAGGGCCACAGATACGCAGTATTTT. Protein product: CASSVTSRATDTQYF.

This clonotype was detected many times. The gene calls are TRBV7-8 and TRBJ2-1, with 9 positions matching TRBD2. CDR1 is SGHVS and CDR2 is FQNEAQ in the germline V gene. V lost 1 base, J lost 6 bases, and 7 bases stayed unmatched. This CDR3 is built from 16 residues. The CDR3 DNA follows: TGTGCCAGCAGCTTAGGTCCAGCGGGGGGCCGCAATGAGCAGTTCTTC. Translating gives CASSLGPAGGRNEQFF.

Remarks on this clonotype: One end of the junction is discordant with germline, which a read error may explain. The J gene is TRBJ1-1, the V gene TRBV7-9, with 12 positions matching TRBD1. The CDR3 totals 18 residues. Looked up from germline, CDR1 is SEHNR and CDR2 is FQNEAQ (reference sequence). The CDR3 sequence is CASSLDGGTGGRNAEAFF. CDR3 nucleotide sequence: TGTGCCAGCAGCTTAGACGGGGGGACAGGGGGCCGGAACGCTGAAGCTTTCTTT.

This clonotype showed up just a few times. The gene calls are TRBV19 and TRBJ2-1; TRBD1 agrees at 10 bases. The trim removed 9 bases at V and 6 bases at J, leaving 5 bases unmatched. Germline CDR1 is LNHDA and CDR2 is SQIVND (reference sequence). There are 13 residues in the CDR3. The CDR3 here is CASRQGARNEQFF. In DNA, the CDR3 is TGTGCCAGCAGACAGGGGGCGCGCAATGAGCAGTTCTTC. Together with reference TRBV19 and TRBJ2-1, the CDR3 gives the full variable domain: DGGITQSPKYLFRKEGQNVTLSCEQNLNHDAMYWYRQDPGQGLRLIYYSQIVNDFQKGDIAEGYSVSREKKESFPLTVTSAQKNPTAFYLCASRQGARNEQFFGPGTRLTVL.